The next 21 T cell receptor beta chains were all read from a single sample in a study of T cell repertoires in cytomegalovirus infection. TCRdb recomputed calls from the reads with MiXCR, one row per CDR3 protein. The sample carries some 680,000 distinct CDR3 sequences, 35% to 45% recorded once. Sequencing input: PBMCs. The receptors shown here come from a human donor in good health (CMV status not recorded). Some clones in this sample may be carry-over from other donors' samples.

In regard to this clonotype: Compared with germline, one end of the junction differs, possibly owing to a read error. The chain joins TRBV5-4 to TRBJ2-1, with 9 positions matching TRBD2. Per germline, CDR1 SGHNT and CDR2 YYREEE (reference sequence). The CDR3 is 13 residues long. CDR3 coding DNA: TGTGCCAGCAGCTTGGAAGGCGGGAGGGAATTAACCTTC. Translating it yields CASSLEGGRELTF.

V gene TRBV6-6 combines with J gene TRBJ1-3; D is perhaps TRBD1 (5 bases). Trimming removed 2 bases at V and 4 bases at J, with 12 bases between. The CDR3 extends over 15 amino acids. CDR1 is MNHNY and CDR2 is SVGAGI in the germline V gene (reference sequence). CDR3 residues: CASSYPSRAGNTIYF. In DNA, the CDR3 is TGTGCCAGCAGTTACCCGAGCAGGGCAGGAAACACCATATATTTT.

The CDR3 reads CASSKRTGGNGYTF. CDR3 sequence (DNA): TGTGCCAGCAGTAAAAGGACAGGAGGAAATGGCTACACCTTC. This chain connects TRBV28 to TRBJ1-2, with 7 bases aligning to TRBD1. The CDR3 is made up of 14 amino acids. V lost 5 bases to trimming and J lost 6 bases; unmatched junction nucleotides: 9. Germline V gives CDR1 MDHEN, CDR2 SYDVKM.

The chain carries TRBV7-9 and TRBJ1-6, with 9 positions matching TRBD1. Germline V gene sequence: CDR1 SEHNR, CDR2 FQNEAQ (reference sequence). Losses at the gene ends were 5 bases for V and 0 bases for J; bases not matched to a gene: 5. The length of the CDR3 is 17 residues. The CDR3 region has the DNA TGTGCCAGCAGCCTACAGGGGGCTGTCTCCTATAATTCACCCCTCCACTTT. This translates into CASSLQGAVSYNSPLHF.

The gene calls are TRBV7-3 and TRBJ2-1; TRBD2 agrees at 7 bases. The germline CDR1 and CDR2 sequences are SGHTA and FQGTGA. V dropped 5 bases and J dropped 5; count of bases not matched to a gene: 9. The CDR3 is 15 amino acids. CDR3 sequence: CASSTEGLPNNEQFF. The CDR3 DNA sequence: TGTGCCAGCAGCACGGAGGGACTACCTAACAATGAGCAGTTCTTC.

This clonotype turned up a few times. The rearrangement links TRBV7-6 to TRBJ2-7; TRBD2 aligns across 11 bases. J was trimmed by 6 bases and V by 5 bases; bases with no gene match: 9. CDR3 length: 15 residues. Germline V gene lookup returns CDR1 SGHVS and CDR2 FNYEAQ. The CDR3 DNA is TGTGCCAGCAGCCGAATACCAGGGACTAGCGGCGAGCAGTACTTC. Amino acids: CASSRIPGTSGEQYF.

The chain combines TRBV27 with TRBJ2-7, with D tentatively TRBD1 or TRBD2 (5 bases each). CDR1 is MNHEY and CDR2 is SMNVEV in the germline V gene (reference sequence). V was clipped by 3 bases and J by 6 bases, with 15 bases between them. This CDR3 region has 14 residues. The CDR3, as DNA: TGTGCCAGCAGTTTGGTCGGGGCCCTTGGCGAGCAGTACTTC. This codes for CASSLVGALGEQYF.

The chain couples TRBV7-2 to TRBJ2-3, with TRBD2 matching over 11 bases. Looked up from germline, CDR1 is SGHTA and CDR2 is FQGNSA. This CDR3 is 16 amino acids long. Trimming cost V 1 base and J 6 bases; bases outside gene matches: 6. The CDR3 loop is CASSLVPRLAGDTQYF. The CDR3 DNA follows: TGTGCCAGCAGCTTAGTCCCCCGACTAGCGGGGGATACGCAGTATTTT.

The chain links TRBV7-2 to TRBJ2-7; 12 bases map to TRBD2. CDR1 and CDR2 (germline): SGHTA, FQGNSA. The CDR3 spans 15 residues. Trimming removed 1 base from V and 9 bases from J; junction bases left unmatched: 7. This CDR3 is CTSSLGTSGTSGQYF. CDR3 DNA sequence: TGTACCAGCAGCTTAGGGACTAGCGGGACCTCGGGGCAGTACTTC.

The V call is TRBV5-4, the J call TRBJ2-5, with 8 bases matching TRBD1. This CDR3 is 15 amino acids long. CDR1 SGHNT and CDR2 YYREEE come from the germline V gene (reference sequence). V lost 4 bases to trimming and J lost 1 base; unmatched junction nucleotides: 6. The CDR3 DNA sequence: TGTGCCAGCAGCCGCCAGACAGGGGTCCAAGAGACCCAGTACTTC. Protein product: CASSRQTGVQETQYF. Full variable domain (outside the CDR3, taken from reference TRBV5-4 and TRBJ2-5): ETGVTQSPTHLIKTRGQQVTLRCSSQSGHNTVSWYQQALGQGPQFIFQYYREEENGRGNFPPRFSGLQFPNYSSELNVNALELDDSALYLCASSRQTGVQETQYFGPGTRLLVL.

The J gene is TRBJ2-2, the V gene TRBV30; no clear D gene. Trimming pared 2 bases from V and 5 bases from J, leaving 9 bases between. Germline CDR1 and CDR2: GTSNPN and SVGIG (reference sequence). This CDR3 comprises 13 residues. The CDR3 bases are TGTGCCTGGAGTCGTTTCAGGACCGGGGAGCTGTTTTTT. Encoded protein: CAWSRFRTGELFF.

This clonotype was picked up a small number of times. This chain joins TRBV28 and TRBJ1-4; D gene unclear. This CDR3 spans 15 amino acids. V lost 5 bases and J lost 1, with 11 bases in between. The germline V gene has CDR1 MDHEN and CDR2 SYDVKM. CDR3 nucleotides: TGTGCCAGCAGTGCCCGGGGAGTAACTAATGAAAAACTGTTTTTT. Protein product: CASSARGVTNEKLFF.

This chain links TRBV11-1 with TRBJ1-1; 7 nucleotides agree with TRBD1. Germline V CDR1 and CDR2: SGHAT, FQDESV (reference sequence). V was clipped by 6 bases and J by 2 bases; unmatched bases: 6. This CDR3 comprises 14 residues. CDR3 region: CASRGQLQNTEAFF. The CDR3 nucleotides are TGTGCCAGCAGGGGACAGCTTCAAAACACTGAAGCTTTCTTT.

This chain's CDR3 is CSARDRGGPSYEQYF. As DNA, the CDR3 is TGCAGTGCTAGAGATCGGGGGGGGCCCTCCTACGAGCAGTACTTC. The J gene is TRBJ2-7, the V gene TRBV20-1; 8 nucleotides line up with TRBD2. CDR1 DFQATT and CDR2 SNEGSKA come from the germline V gene (reference sequence). With V trimmed by 0 bases and J by 0 bases, 4 bases remained unmatched. There are 15 residues in the CDR3.

The V call is TRBV28, the J call TRBJ2-3; 10 nucleotides align to TRBD2. V shed 5 bases, J shed 5 bases, and the junction held 10 bases outside the gene matches. This CDR3 is built from 16 residues. Germline values: CDR1 MDHEN, CDR2 SYDVKM. The CDR3 bases are TGTGCCAGCAGTCCAGCGGGGGGGACTTTGAGAGATACGCAGTATTTT. This encodes CASSPAGGTLRDTQYF.

The chain recombines TRBV6-6 with TRBJ2-7, with 10 bases that match TRBD1. Germline-derived CDR1 and CDR2 are MNHNY and SVGAGI (reference sequence). The CDR3 has 15 residues. J lost 7 bases, V lost 2 bases, and 8 bases had no gene match. The CDR3 protein is CASSYRDRGVGEQYF. The DNA of the CDR3 is TGTGCCAGCAGTTACCGGGACAGGGGTGTGGGGGAGCAGTACTTC.

This chain uses TRBV2 with TRBJ1-4; D unclear. The CDR3 consists of 13 residues. V was pared by 7 bases and J by 7 bases, with 13 bases between. In germline, CDR1 is SNHLY, CDR2 FYNNEI. The CDR3 DNA sequence: TGTGCCAGCAAAAAGGAAGGAGGTGAAAAACTGTTTTTT. It is translated as CASKKEGGEKLFF.

V usage is TRBV6-1 and J usage is TRBJ2-7; possibly TRBD2 for D (6 bases). In germline, CDR1 is MNHNS, CDR2 SASEGT. Trimming removed 11 bases from V and 6 bases from J, with 23 bases in between. The CDR3 runs 14 residues. CDR3 DNA: TGTGCCGCCCAGCCCCAAGGTGGGGGAGGCGAGCAGTACTTC. Translating gives CAAQPQGGGGEQYF.

Comment on this clonotype: Sequence at one end of the junction differs from germline and may be a read error. The J gene is TRBJ2-3, the V gene TRBV7-7, with no clear D. This CDR3 is built from 14 residues. The germline V gene encodes CDR1 SSHAT and CDR2 FNYEAQ (reference sequence). CDR3 amino acids: CASSLDVDTDTQYF. The CDR3 DNA reads as TGTGCTAGCAGCTTAGACGTAGATACAGATACGCAGTATTTT.

In this sample, this clonotype turned up a few times. CDR3 sequence (DNA): TGCAGTGCTAGAGGACGAGTCGGCTACACCTTC. Protein product: CSARGRVGYTF. The rearrangement joins TRBV20-1 to TRBJ1-2; no clear D gene. CDR3 length equals 11 residues. V was trimmed by 1 base and J by 8 bases, leaving 8 bases between them. CDR1 is DFQATT, CDR2 SNEGSKA, per germline (reference sequence).

The DNA of the CDR3 is TGTGCCAGCAGCTTAGAGTTTGGGAGGACTAATGAAAAACTGTTTTTT. Protein sequence: CASSLEFGRTNEKLFF. This chain links TRBV7-2 with TRBJ1-4; D is undetermined. Trimming removed 1 base from V and 2 bases from J, with 11 bases in between. The CDR3 spans 16 residues. Germline values: CDR1 SGHTA, CDR2 FQGNSA.